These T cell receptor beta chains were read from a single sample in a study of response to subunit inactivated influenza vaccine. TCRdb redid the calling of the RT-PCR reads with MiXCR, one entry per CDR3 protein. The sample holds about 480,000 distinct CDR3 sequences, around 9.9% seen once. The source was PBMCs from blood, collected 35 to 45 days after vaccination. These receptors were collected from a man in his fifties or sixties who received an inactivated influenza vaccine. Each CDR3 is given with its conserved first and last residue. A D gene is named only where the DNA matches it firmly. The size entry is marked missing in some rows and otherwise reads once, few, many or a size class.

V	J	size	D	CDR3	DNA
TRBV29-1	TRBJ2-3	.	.	CSVASQSDTQYF	TGCAGCGTAGCCTCTCAGTCGGATACGCAGTATTTT
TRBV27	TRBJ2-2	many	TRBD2	CASSLIAGGSYTGELFF	TGTGCCAGCAGTTTAATCGCTGGCGGGAGTTACACCGGGGAGCTGTTTTTT
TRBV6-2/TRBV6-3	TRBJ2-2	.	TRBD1	CASEKGRGRSGELFF	TGTGCCAGCGAAAAAGGAAGGGGGCGGTCCGGGGAGCTGTTTTTT
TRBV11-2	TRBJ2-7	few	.	CASSLVTGNRVQGYEQYF	TGTGCCAGCAGCTTAGTCACGGGGAATAGGGTACAAGGCTACGAGCAGTACTTC
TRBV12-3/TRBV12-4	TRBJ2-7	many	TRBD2	CASSPGGTYEQYF	TGTGCCAGCAGTCCCGGGGGGACCTACGAGCAGTACTTC
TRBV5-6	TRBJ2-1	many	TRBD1	CASSEGTGNYNEQFF	TGTGCCAGCAGCGAAGGGACAGGTAACTACAATGAGCAGTTCTTC
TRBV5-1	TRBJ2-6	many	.	CASSRDQGPGANVLTF	TGCGCCAGCAGCAGAGACCAGGGCCCTGGGGCCAACGTCCTGACTTTC
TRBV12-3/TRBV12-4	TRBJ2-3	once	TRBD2	CASSLGRTSGNTDTQYF	TGTGCCAGCAGTTTGGGTCGGACTAGCGGAAACACAGATACGCAGTATTTT
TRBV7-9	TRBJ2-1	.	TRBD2	CASSFTGTSYEQFF	TGTGCCAGCAGCTTTACCGGGACTAGTTATGAGCAGTTCTTC
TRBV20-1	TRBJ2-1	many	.	CSASSGPLANEQFF	TGCAGTGCTAGCAGCGGACCCCTAGCGAACGAGCAGTTCTTC
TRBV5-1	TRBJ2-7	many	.	CASSFDYPAYEQYF	TGCGCCAGCAGCTTCGACTATCCCGCGTACGAGCAGTACTTC
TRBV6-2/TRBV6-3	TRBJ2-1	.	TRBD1	CASREEGQAYYNEQFF	TGTGCCAGCAGGGAAGAGGGACAGGCTTACTACAATGAGCAGTTCTTC
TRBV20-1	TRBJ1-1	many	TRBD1	CSAGRQGANTEAFF	TGCAGTGCTGGACGACAGGGGGCGAACACTGAAGCTTTCTTT
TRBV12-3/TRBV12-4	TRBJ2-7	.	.	CASTPDIFSYEQYF	TGTGCCAGCACTCCGGACATTTTCTCCTACGAGCAGTACTTC
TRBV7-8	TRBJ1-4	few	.	CASSLRTPGDSPLGNEKLFF	TGTGCCAGCAGCCTACGTACCCCGGGGGACTCCCCTCTGGGTAATGAAAAACTGTTTTTT
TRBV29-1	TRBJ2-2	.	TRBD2	CSVATSGGNTGELFF	TGCAGCGTCGCCACTAGCGGGGGAAACACCGGGGAGCTGTTTTTT
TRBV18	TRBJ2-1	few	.	CASSGRDEQFF	TGTGCCAGCTCAGGTAGGGATGAGCAGTTCTTC
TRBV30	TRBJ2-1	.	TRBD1	CAWTGQGVINEQFF	TGTGCCTGGACAGGACAGGGCGTAATCAATGAGCAGTTCTTC
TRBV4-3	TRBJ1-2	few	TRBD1	CASSLLSGGGGYTF	TGCGCCAGCAGCCTTCTCTCAGGGGGGGGAGGCTACACCTTC
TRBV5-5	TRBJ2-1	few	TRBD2	CASIGGGPYNEQFF	TGTGCCAGCATAGGCGGGGGGCCGTACAATGAGCAGTTCTTC
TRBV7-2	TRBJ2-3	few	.	CASSLAAIRTDTQYF	TGTGCCAGCAGCTTAGCAGCGATTCGCACAGATACGCAGTATTTT
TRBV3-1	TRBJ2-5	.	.	CASSQAGAGETQYF	TGTGCCAGCAGCCAAGCGGGGGCAGGCGAGACCCAGTACTTC
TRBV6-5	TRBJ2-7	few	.	CASSYRSGYEQYF	TGTGCCAGCAGTTACCGATCAGGCTACGAGCAGTACTTC
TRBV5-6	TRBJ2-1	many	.	CASSPKGGTEQFF	TGTGCCAGCAGCCCCAAAGGGGGGACCGAGCAGTTCTTC
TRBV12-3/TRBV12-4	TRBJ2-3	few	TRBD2	CASSLARLARSTDTQYF	TGTGCCAGCAGTTTAGCGCGACTAGCCAGGAGTACAGATACGCAGTATTTT
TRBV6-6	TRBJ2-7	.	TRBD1	CAISYLQGVEQYF	TGTGCCATCAGTTATCTACAGGGGGTCGAGCAGTACTTC
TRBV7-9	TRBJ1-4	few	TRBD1	CASSLGDRDEEKLFF	TGTGCCAGCAGCTTAGGGGACAGGGACGAGGAAAAACTGTTTTTT